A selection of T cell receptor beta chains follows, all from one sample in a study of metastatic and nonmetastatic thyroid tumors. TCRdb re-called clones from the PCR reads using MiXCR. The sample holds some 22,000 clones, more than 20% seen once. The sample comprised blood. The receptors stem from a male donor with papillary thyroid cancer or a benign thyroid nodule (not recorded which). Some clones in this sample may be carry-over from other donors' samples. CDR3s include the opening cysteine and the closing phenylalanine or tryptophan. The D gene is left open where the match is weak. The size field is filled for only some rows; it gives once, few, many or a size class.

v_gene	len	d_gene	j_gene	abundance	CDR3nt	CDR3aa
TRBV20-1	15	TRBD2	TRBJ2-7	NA	TGCAGTGCCAAGAGGAGCGGGAGTATGGGTTACGAGCAGTACTTC	CSAKRSGSMGYEQYF
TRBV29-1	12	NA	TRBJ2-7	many	TGCAGCGTTGCCCAGTGGAGCGGCGAGCAGTACTTC	CSVAQWSGEQYF
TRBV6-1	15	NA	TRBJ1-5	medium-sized	TGTGCCAGCAGTTCTACAAGCGGGGGGGGACAGCCCCAGCATTTT	CASSSTSGGGQPQHF
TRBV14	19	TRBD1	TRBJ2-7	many	TGTGCCAGCAGCCAAGTGGGGTACCTAGGGACAGGGGGGAGCTACGAGCAGTACTTC	CASSQVGYLGTGGSYEQYF
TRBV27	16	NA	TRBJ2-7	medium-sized	TGTGCCAGCAGTTTCGGTCACCCCATCTTCTCCTACGAGCAGTACTTC	CASSFGHPIFSYEQYF
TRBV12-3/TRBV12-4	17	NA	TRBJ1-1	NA	TGTGCCAGCAGCCCAGTTCCCCGGGGGGACCGGAACACTGAAGCTTTCTTT	CASSPVPRGDRNTEAFF
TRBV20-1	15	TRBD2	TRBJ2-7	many	TGCAGTGCCCCCCTCACTAGCGGGAGAGCCAACGAGCAGTACTTC	CSAPLTSGRANEQYF
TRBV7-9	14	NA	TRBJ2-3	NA	TGTGCCAGCAGCTTAGAGGGTAGCGCAGATACGCAGTATTTT	CASSLEGSADTQYF
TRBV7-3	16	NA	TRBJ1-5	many	TGTGCCAGCAGCTTAACTATGGTTGGGGGGGGCCAGCCCCAGCATTTT	CASSLTMVGGGQPQHF
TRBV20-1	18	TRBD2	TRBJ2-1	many	TGCAGTGCGCCACCGGGACTAGCGGGAGGGCCGTCCTACAATGAGCAGTTCTTC	CSAPPGLAGGPSYNEQFF
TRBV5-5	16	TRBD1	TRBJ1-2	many	TGCGCCAGCAGCTTGCGACAGGGAATCGGAGTGGATGGCTACACCTTC	CASSLRQGIGVDGYTF
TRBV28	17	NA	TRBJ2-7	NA	TGTGCCAGCAGTTTGCCGGGGGCCACATTCGGACCCGGCGAGCAGTACTTC	CASSLPGATFGPGEQYF
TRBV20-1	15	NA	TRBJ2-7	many	TGCAGTGCTATTTCCCCCGCCCACGCCCCATACGAGCAGTACTTC	CSAISPAHAPYEQYF
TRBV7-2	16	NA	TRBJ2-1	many	TGTGCCAGCAGTCGCCCCAGTTTAGGCTCCTACAATGAGCAGTTCTTC	CASSRPSLGSYNEQFF
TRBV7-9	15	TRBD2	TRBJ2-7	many	TGTGCCAGCACCTTAGAGGCGGGAGGGCCGTACGAGCAGTACTTC	CASTLEAGGPYEQYF
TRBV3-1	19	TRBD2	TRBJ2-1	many	TGTGCCAGCAGCCCACGCTCCCCCGGACTAGCGGGATTCTACAATGAGCAGTTCTTC	CASSPRSPGLAGFYNEQFF
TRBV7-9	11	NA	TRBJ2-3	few	TGTGCCAGCAGCTTAGGATATACTCAGTATTTT	CASSLGYTQYF